This T cell receptor (beta chain) derives from a study of human T cells and chemical hapten exposure. Study context: Skin of the upper inner arm, 2 cm by 2 cm, received 2% DPC for sensitization. General study points: The donors suffered from alopecia, so their immune response may not match that of healthy people. High-frequency TCRs, those above 1 in 1000, stayed the same after DPC sensitization.

Comment on this clonotype: Its target is unknown.

Germline V gene data show CDR1 as SGDLS and CDR2 as YYNGEE. The CDR3 runs 16 residues. J lost 4 bases, V lost 0 bases, and 6 bases had no gene match. Time point noted: patch test 2, 6 weeks after DPC sensitization. Treatment indicated: therapeutic diphenylcyclopropenone sensitization with weekly scalp DPC. It was the library that attached unique molecular identifiers to individual cDNA molecules. In TCRdb, the RACE reads were re-called with MiXCR into one record per CDR3 protein. The table records about 380,000 distinct CDR3 sequences, 6% to 7% of them present only once. The sample in question was whole blood, obtained in connection with sensitization to the hapten diphenylcyclopropenone (DPC). The receptor was isolated from a woman under 30 with alopecia areata. Some clones in this sample may be carry-over from other donors' samples. The chain is built from TRBV9 and TRBJ1-5; 8 bases map to TRBD1. The CDR3 here is CASSVVLTGVNQPQHF. DNA for the CDR3: TGTGCCAGCAGCGTAGTTTTGACAGGGGTAAATCAGCCCCAGCATTTT.